This passage covers 16 T cell receptor beta chains from one sample sequenced in a study of blood T cells in healthy people across ages. A second 7 to 11 cycle PCR used barcoded and J-beta primers. In TCRdb, the 5' RACE reads were re-called with MiXCR into one record per CDR3 protein. The top ten clones hold approximately 12% of a sample with some 880,000 distinct CDR3 sequences, 30% to 45% of them seen once. The sequenced material came from blood. The source of these receptors is a man aged 18 to 29 in good health.

Remarks on this clonotype: A read error may explain this, as a much larger clone is one base away. The chain is built from TRBV5-1 and TRBJ2-5, with D maybe TRBD2 (5 bases). Trimming left V 0 bases short and J 7 bases short, with 19 bases between. The CDR3 covers 16 residues. The germline V gene encodes CDR1 SGHRS and CDR2 YFSETQ. The CDR3 sequence is CASSLAVNSIGGTQYF. In DNA, the CDR3 is TGCGCCAGCAGCTTGGCGGTCAATTCAATCGGAGGGACCCAGTACTTC. The variable domain in full, with the rest retrieved from reference TRBV5-1 and TRBJ2-5, is KAGVTQTPRYLIKTRGQQVTLSCSPISGHRSVSWYQQTPGQGLQFLFEYFSETQRNKGNFPGRFSGRQFSNSRSEMNVSTLELGDSALYLCASSLAVNSIGGTQYFGPGTRLLVL.

This clonotype occurred many times. This chain connects TRBV12-3 or TRBV12-4 to TRBJ2-3; possibly TRBD2 for D (5 bases). The CDR3 runs 17 residues. Between the trimmed V and J ends, which lost 0 bases and 2 bases, there was a span of 15 bases. CDR3: CASSLASWRATTDTQYF. The DNA for the CDR3 is TGTGCCAGCAGTTTAGCTTCTTGGCGGGCCACCACAGATACGCAGTATTTT.

This clonotype was found a few times. In DNA, the CDR3 is TGTGCCAGCCTCGGTAGGACCGACAATGAGCAGTTCTTC. It is translated as CASLGRTDNEQFF. V usage is TRBV2 and J usage is TRBJ2-1; the D is unclear. V lost 8 bases, J lost 5 bases, and 13 bases lay in between. Looked up from germline, CDR1 is SNHLY and CDR2 is FYNNEI. CDR3 length: 13 amino acids.

This rearrangement joins TRBV5-1 to TRBJ2-1; the match to TRBD2 covers 8 bases. Judging by the DNA end, TRBJ2-7 fits better; the J call may be wrong. CDR1 is SGHRS, CDR2 YFSETQ, per germline. The CDR3 has 17 amino acids. The CDR3 sequence is CASSWGLVAGSYNEQYF. The CDR3 region has the DNA TGCGCCAGCAGCTGGGGATTGGTAGCGGGGAGCTACAATGAGCAGTACTTC.

The chain employs TRBV7-2 and TRBJ1-1; tentatively, D is TRBD1 (5 bases). The CDR3 loop spans 16 amino acids. V was shortened by 3 bases and J by 1 base, with 15 bases between the two germline ends. The germline gives CDR1 SGHTA, CDR2 FQGNSA. CDR3 in amino acids: CASSFSQGGTNTEAFF. In DNA form, the CDR3 reads TGTGCCAGCAGCTTTTCCCAGGGTGGGACGAACACTGAAGCTTTCTTT.

In the case of this clonotype: This may be a read error: a much more frequent sequence differs by one nucleotide. The chain is built from TRBV2 and TRBJ2-3; D is possibly TRBD1 (5 bases). The germline V gene encodes CDR1 SNHLY and CDR2 FYNNEI. V lost 7 bases and J lost 4, with 12 bases in between. This CDR3 is 13 amino acids long. CDR3 sequence reads: CASTMGPADTQYF. For the CDR3, the DNA is TGTGCCAGCACGATGGGGCCGGCAGATACGCAGTATTTT.

The V gene is TRBV12-3 or TRBV12-4, the J gene TRBJ1-3, with a possible D match to TRBD1 (5 bases). V was clipped by 3 bases and J by 0 bases, with 12 bases between them. The CDR3 is made up of 16 amino acids. The DNA for the CDR3 is TGTGCCAGCAGTTTCCGGCCGGGGCGCTCTGGAAACACCATATATTTT. Translating it yields CASSFRPGRSGNTIYF.

J is TRBJ2-7 and V is TRBV9, with D hard to call. The J call is doubtful: the DNA matches TRBJ2-5 better. The CDR3 totals 15 residues. CDR1 SGDLS and CDR2 YYNGEE come from the germline V gene. The CDR3 sequence is CASSQGPVSDETQYF. The CDR3 DNA sequence: TGTGCCAGCAGCCAAGGACCAGTCTCAGATGAGACCCAGTACTTC.

This clonotype was detected only a few times. The chain carries TRBV12-3 or TRBV12-4 and TRBJ1-2, with D maybe TRBD1 (6 bases). The V gene lost 1 base and the J gene lost 4 bases, with 16 bases spanning the gap. The CDR3 has 16 residues. The CDR3 DNA follows: TGTGCCAGCAGTTTAGAGGGGGGCGGGGGGATCTATGGCTACACCTTC. Its translation is CASSLEGGGGIYGYTF.

In the case of this clonotype: A junction end diverges from the germline sequence, so it may reflect a read error. The V call is TRBV7-6, the J call TRBJ1-5; D uncertain. The CDR3 has 17 amino acids. CDR1 and CDR2 (germline): SGHVS, FNYEAQ. CDR3 bases: TGTGCCAGCAGCTTAGCTCCAGCCCAGACTAGCAATCAGCCCCACCATTTT. It specifies CASSLAPAQTSNQPHHF.

V usage is TRBV7-9 and J usage is TRBJ2-5; no clear D. V gave up 0 bases and J gave up 11 bases, with 10 bases separating them. The germline V gene has CDR1 SEHNR and CDR2 FQNEAQ (reference sequence). The CDR3 length is 12 residues. CDR3 nucleotides: TGTGCCAGCAGCTTAGCCGACGGAGAGCAGTACTTC. The encoded protein is CASSLADGEQYF. The full variable domain, its missing parts supplied by reference TRBV7-9 and TRBJ2-5, is DTGVSQNPRHKITKRGQNVTFRCDPISEHNRLYWYRQTLGQGPEFLTYFQNEAQLEKSRLLSDRFSAERPKGSFSTLEIQRTEQGDSAMYLCASSLADGEQYFGPGTRLLVL.

This clonotype showed up just a few times. The chain joins TRBV6-5 to TRBJ1-6, with D maybe TRBD1 (5 bases). Per germline, CDR1 MNHEY and CDR2 SVGAGI. The V end lost 7 bases, the J end lost 6 bases, and 10 bases lay between the germline ends. This CDR3 spans 13 amino acids. The CDR3 is CASNQGGNSPLHF. The CDR3, as DNA: TGTGCCAGCAACCAGGGCGGTAATTCACCCCTCCACTTT.

The V gene is TRBV12-3 or TRBV12-4, the J gene TRBJ2-3; weak D call: TRBD2 (5 bases). The CDR3 length is 15 residues. V lost 1 base to trimming and J lost 4 bases, with 12 bases between them. This chain's CDR3 is CASSLGRATADTQYF. The DNA of the CDR3 is TGTGCCAGCAGTTTAGGGCGGGCCACAGCAGATACGCAGTATTTT.

The rearrangement links TRBV9 to TRBJ2-1; D tentatively reads TRBD1 or TRBD2 (5 bases each). V lost 0 bases and J 7 bases, leaving 11 bases between the germline ends. Germline V gives CDR1 SGDLS, CDR2 YYNGEE. The CDR3 sequence is 14 residues long. DNA for the CDR3: TGTGCCAGCAGCGTAGCCGGGACCCGGAATGAGCAGTTCTTC. Translation gives CASSVAGTRNEQFF.

This clonotype turned up a few times. J is TRBJ2-1 and V is TRBV10-3; weak D call: TRBD1 (5 bases). Germline assignment: CDR1 ENHRY and CDR2 SYGVKD. CDR3 size: 15 residues. V was pared by 2 bases and J by 2 bases, with 10 bases between. The CDR3: CAISEGVGPYNEQFF. The CDR3 region has the DNA TGTGCCATCAGTGAGGGCGTGGGGCCCTACAATGAGCAGTTCTTC.

This clonotype showed up just a few times. V usage is TRBV20-1 and J usage is TRBJ1-4, with D perhaps TRBD1 (5 bases). Germline lookup yields CDR1 DFQATT and CDR2 SNEGSKA (reference sequence). V was pared by 7 bases and J by 10 bases, with 13 bases between. The CDR3 totals 11 residues. CDR3 in amino acids: CSVSGQGKLFF. CDR3 DNA sequence: TGCAGTGTCTCAGGGCAGGGAAAACTGTTTTTT.